This T cell receptor beta chain was recovered during a study of blood T cell repertoires in COVID-19. Study at large: PBMCs, B-cell-depleted T cells, or T cells provided the cDNA or gDNA that made up the material.

The V end was cut by 4 bases, the J end by 2 bases, with 12 bases between. Germline CDR1 KGHDR, CDR2 SFDVKD. The CDR3 spans 15 residues. This table comes from immunoSEQ multiplex PCR, and its TCRdb copy is limited to in-frame clones, with some not included. The data show approximately 27,000 clones, around 96% seen once. Sequencing was performed on peripheral blood. The chain combines TRBV24-1 with TRBJ2-3; D gene unclear. This receptor was identified in a human donor with active COVID-19. The donor label of this sample is uncertain. The CDR3 nucleotides are TGTGCCACCAGTGACCTCCAAGACTCCACAGATACGCAGTATTTT. Amino acid sequence: CATSDLQDSTDTQYF.